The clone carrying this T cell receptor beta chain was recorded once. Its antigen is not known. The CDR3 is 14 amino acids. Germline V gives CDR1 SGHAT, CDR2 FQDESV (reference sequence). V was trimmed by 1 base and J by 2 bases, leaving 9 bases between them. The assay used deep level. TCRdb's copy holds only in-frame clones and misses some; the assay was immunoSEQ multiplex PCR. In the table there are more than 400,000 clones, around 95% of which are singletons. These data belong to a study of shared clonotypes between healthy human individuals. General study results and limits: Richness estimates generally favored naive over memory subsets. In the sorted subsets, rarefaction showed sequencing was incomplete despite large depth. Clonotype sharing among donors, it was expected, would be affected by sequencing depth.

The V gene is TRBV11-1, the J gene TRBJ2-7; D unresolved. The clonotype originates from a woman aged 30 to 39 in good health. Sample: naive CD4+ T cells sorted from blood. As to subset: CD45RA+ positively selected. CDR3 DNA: TGTGCCAGCAGCTTAGAGTACAGCACCTACGAGCAGTACTTC. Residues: CASSLEYSTYEQYF.